This TCR beta chain stems from a study of blood T cell repertoires in COVID-19. Study context: PBMCs, B-cell-depleted T cells, or T cells provided the cDNA or gDNA that made up the material.

As handled by the study authors: From reference gene primer amplification, estimates of nucleated cell counts were derived. Clones were sequenced by immunoSEQ multiplex PCR, and TCRdb holds only the in-frame ones, with some missing. V and J calls and clone size are copied from that table; D and trimming were computed from the DNA. The data hold fewer than 350,000 clones, with about 88% observed a single time. The length of the CDR3 is 17 residues. With 4 bases clipped from V and 3 bases from J, the junction kept 6 bases outside the gene matches. In germline, CDR1 is MNHEY, CDR2 SMNVEV (reference sequence). Participants spanned ages about 18 to 90 years and resided in roughly 26 US areas.

Sequencing input: PBMCs or T cells enriched from blood (not recorded which). The TCR sequence derives from a woman aged 35 to 49 who had recovered from COVID-19. The chain carries TRBV27 and TRBJ2-3; 14 bases match TRBD2. CDR3 in DNA: TGTGCCAGCAGTTACAAAAGACTAGCGGGGGGGACAGATACGCAGTATTTT. It codes for CASSYKRLAGGTDTQYF.